A selection of T cell receptor beta chains follows, all from one sample in a study of blood T cells in healthy people across ages. TCRdb called the 5' RACE reads again in MiXCR, with one record for every CDR3 protein. This sample carries roughly 1.6 million distinct CDR3 sequences, approximately 32% of them seen once, and the ten largest clones take 11%. Sequencing used blood. Every receptor here comes from a woman aged 30 to 39 in good health. Each CDR3 is given with its conserved first and last residue. Each record gives: J gene, V gene, clone size, D gene, CDR3 DNA, CDR3 protein. A D gene is named only where the DNA matches it firmly. Where a row states a size, it is once, few, many or the class of an expanded clone; other rows omit it.

J gene: TRBJ1-1; V gene: TRBV28; clone size: -; D gene: -; CDR3 DNA: TGTGCCAGCAGGACCCGCCGCGCGATGAACACTGAAGCTTTCTTT; CDR3 protein: CASRTRRAMNTEAFF
J gene: TRBJ1-2; V gene: TRBV6-6; clone size: -; D gene: -; CDR3 DNA: TGTGCCAGCAGTTCCCCCGGACAGACTGTTTATGGCTACACCTTC; CDR3 protein: CASSSPGQTVYGYTF
J gene: TRBJ2-3; V gene: TRBV20-1; clone size: -; D gene: -; CDR3 DNA: TGCAGCCTTATCCGGGGCCCCGGGAAAGATACGCAGTATTTT; CDR3 protein: CSLIRGPGKDTQYF
J gene: TRBJ1-4; V gene: TRBV20-1; clone size: -; D gene: -; CDR3 DNA: TGCAGTGCTAGAGACTCCCGGGAGTTTAATGAAAAACTGTTTTTT; CDR3 protein: CSARDSREFNEKLFF
J gene: TRBJ2-3; V gene: TRBV2; clone size: -; D gene: -; CDR3 DNA: TGTGCCAGCAGAAGCACCTCTTCTAGCACAGATACGCAGTATTTT; CDR3 protein: CASRSTSSSTDTQYF
J gene: TRBJ1-2; V gene: TRBV10-3; clone size: few; D gene: -; CDR3 DNA: TGTGCCATCAGTGCCCAAGGGGAAGGGAATCGTGGCTACACCTTC; CDR3 protein: CAISAQGEGNRGYTF
J gene: TRBJ2-6; V gene: TRBV25-1; clone size: -; D gene: -; CDR3 DNA: TGTGCCAGCACCGAGGGGATCTCTGGGGCCAACGTCCTGACTTTC; CDR3 protein: CASTEGISGANVLTF
J gene: TRBJ2-3; V gene: TRBV7-9; clone size: -; D gene: -; CDR3 DNA: TGTGCCAGCAGCTCTACCGGGTCTACTCACACAGATACGCAGTATTTT; CDR3 protein: CASSSTGSTHTDTQYF
J gene: TRBJ1-6; V gene: TRBV20-1; clone size: -; D gene: TRBD1; CDR3 DNA: TGCAGTGCTAGACCTACAGGGGAGTCACCCCTCCACTTT; CDR3 protein: CSARPTGESPLHF
J gene: TRBJ1-1; V gene: TRBV11-2; clone size: -; D gene: -; CDR3 DNA: TGTGCCTGCAGCCCCCGATTGAACACTGAAGCTTTCTTT; CDR3 protein: CACSPRLNTEAFF
J gene: TRBJ1-5; V gene: TRBV20-1; clone size: -; D gene: TRBD1; CDR3 DNA: TGCAGTGCCCCGGACAGGGCGAGCAATCAGCCCCAGCATTTT; CDR3 protein: CSAPDRASNQPQHF
J gene: TRBJ1-6; V gene: TRBV5-5; clone size: -; D gene: -; CDR3 DNA: TGTGCCAGCAGCTCGCCACAGGATTCACCCCTCCACTTT; CDR3 protein: CASSSPQDSPLHF
J gene: TRBJ2-7; V gene: TRBV6-6; clone size: few; D gene: -; CDR3 DNA: TGTGCCAGCAGGGAGCGGGTCAGCTCCTACGAGCAGTACTTC; CDR3 protein: CASRERVSSYEQYF
J gene: TRBJ2-7; V gene: TRBV27; clone size: -; D gene: TRBD1; CDR3 DNA: TGTGCCAGCAGTTTATATTGGGGACAGGGGTACGAGCAGTACTTC; CDR3 protein: CASSLYWGQGYEQYF
J gene: TRBJ2-5; V gene: TRBV20-1; clone size: many; D gene: -; CDR3 DNA: TGCAGTGCTAGAGCAGGGAGGGAGACCCAGTACTTC; CDR3 protein: CSARAGRETQYF
J gene: TRBJ1-2; V gene: TRBV7-2; clone size: -; D gene: -; CDR3 DNA: TGTGCCAGCAGCTTAGGCCCCGCTGGAAGCGGCTACACCTTC; CDR3 protein: CASSLGPAGSGYTF
J gene: TRBJ2-7; V gene: TRBV29-1; clone size: few; D gene: TRBD1; CDR3 DNA: TGCAGCGTTGTCGCCCCGGGGGACAGGCTAACCTCCTACGAGCAGTACTTC; CDR3 protein: CSVVAPGDRLTSYEQYF
J gene: TRBJ2-3; V gene: TRBV4-1; clone size: few; D gene: -; CDR3 DNA: TGCGCCAGCAGCCTCACAGGGTTACGATCAGATACGCAGTATTTT; CDR3 protein: CASSLTGLRSDTQYF
J gene: TRBJ1-1; V gene: TRBV30; clone size: few; D gene: -; CDR3 DNA: TGTGCCTGGAGGGCCGAAAAAGCTTTCTTT; CDR3 protein: CAWRAEKAFF
J gene: TRBJ2-3; V gene: TRBV20-1; clone size: many; D gene: -; CDR3 DNA: TGCAGTGCTAGAGCCGGCGGAGGGACAGATACGCAGTATTTT; CDR3 protein: CSARAGGGTDTQYF
J gene: TRBJ2-2; V gene: TRBV20-1; clone size: few; D gene: TRBD2; CDR3 DNA: TGCGCCCGCCGTCGGGGGGCGAACACCGGGGAGCTGTTTTTT; CDR3 protein: CARRRGANTGELFF
J gene: TRBJ2-3; V gene: TRBV12-5; clone size: few; D gene: -; CDR3 DNA: TGTGCTAGTGGTTTACGGCGTAGTAGTGGGCAGGGTGGGACAGATACGCAGTATTTT; CDR3 protein: CASGLRRSSGQGGTDTQYF
J gene: TRBJ2-2; V gene: TRBV27; clone size: few; D gene: -; CDR3 DNA: TGTGCCAGCAGTTCCCTCGGCACCGGGGAGCTGTTTTTT; CDR3 protein: CASSSLGTGELFF
J gene: TRBJ1-2; V gene: TRBV27; clone size: -; D gene: TRBD1; CDR3 DNA: TGTGCCAGCAGTTCCTCGCCCAGGGGGCGCGGCTACACCTTC; CDR3 protein: CASSSSPRGRGYTF
J gene: TRBJ2-6; V gene: TRBV7-3; clone size: -; D gene: -; CDR3 DNA: TGTGCCAGCAGTCCTGACAGCTCTGGGGCCAACGCCCTGACTTTC; CDR3 protein: CASSPDSSGANALTF
J gene: TRBJ2-2; V gene: TRBV20-1; clone size: -; D gene: TRBD2; CDR3 DNA: TGCAGTGCTAAGGTTTTGGGACTAGCGGACACCGGGGAGCTGTTTTTT; CDR3 protein: CSAKVLGLADTGELFF
J gene: TRBJ2-3; V gene: TRBV6-6; clone size: few; D gene: -; CDR3 DNA: TGTGCCAGCAGTTCACGTGGGGTCAGGGGCTTTACAACGGATACGCAGTATTTT; CDR3 protein: CASSSRGVRGFTTDTQYF
J gene: TRBJ2-1; V gene: TRBV6-1; clone size: -; D gene: TRBD2; CDR3 DNA: TGTGCCAGCAGTCCATGGGGGAGCGGGGCTGAGCAGTTCTTC; CDR3 protein: CASSPWGSGAEQFF
J gene: TRBJ2-7; V gene: TRBV5-1; clone size: -; D gene: -; CDR3 DNA: TGCGCCAGCAGCCTAGAGGCGGCAGTTTACGAGCAGTACTTC; CDR3 protein: CASSLEAAVYEQYF
J gene: TRBJ1-1; V gene: TRBV7-9; clone size: few; D gene: -; CDR3 DNA: TGTGCCAGCAGTGGGAACGAACAGATGAACACTGAAGCTTTCTTT; CDR3 protein: CASSGNEQMNTEAFF
J gene: TRBJ2-2; V gene: TRBV13; clone size: few; D gene: -; CDR3 DNA: TGTGCCAGCAGCTTAGTATCCGGGTCGGGCCCAGCGAGGGAGCTGTTTTTT; CDR3 protein: CASSLVSGSGPARELFF
J gene: TRBJ2-1; V gene: TRBV15; clone size: many; D gene: -; CDR3 DNA: TGTGCCACCACCATAGGGGGAACCTACAATGAGCAGTTCTTC; CDR3 protein: CATTIGGTYNEQFF
J gene: TRBJ2-3; V gene: TRBV20-1; clone size: -; D gene: -; CDR3 DNA: TGCAGTGCAATTAGGGGGGCGGGCCCCACAGATACGCAGTATTTT; CDR3 protein: CSAIRGAGPTDTQYF
J gene: TRBJ2-1; V gene: TRBV3-1; clone size: few; D gene: TRBD2; CDR3 DNA: TGTGCCAGCAGCCAAAACCCAGGGACTAGCGGGAGGATTGACTCCTACAATGAGCAGTTCTTC; CDR3 protein: CASSQNPGTSGRIDSYNEQFF
J gene: TRBJ2-7; V gene: TRBV19; clone size: -; D gene: -; CDR3 DNA: TGTGCCAGTAGTATGCTGGGCACCTACGAGCAGTACTTC; CDR3 protein: CASSMLGTYEQYF
J gene: TRBJ1-1; V gene: TRBV4-1; clone size: many; D gene: -; CDR3 DNA: TGCGCCAGCAGCCAAGAGGGGGACACTGAAGCTTTCTTT; CDR3 protein: CASSQEGDTEAFF
J gene: TRBJ1-5; V gene: TRBV20-1; clone size: few; D gene: -; CDR3 DNA: TGCAGTGCCATCTCCCAGGGAAATCAGCCCCAGCATTTT; CDR3 protein: CSAISQGNQPQHF
J gene: TRBJ2-3; V gene: TRBV6-2/TRBV6-3; clone size: -; D gene: -; CDR3 DNA: TGTGCCAGCAGTTACGAGGGGGGTAAGCAGTATTTT; CDR3 protein: CASSYEGGKQYF
J gene: TRBJ1-2; V gene: TRBV27; clone size: -; D gene: -; CDR3 DNA: TGTGCCAGCAGTCCCCAGGGGCCCTATGGCTACACCTTC; CDR3 protein: CASSPQGPYGYTF
J gene: TRBJ1-1; V gene: TRBV7-2; clone size: few; D gene: -; CDR3 DNA: TGTGCCAGCAGCTTAACCGGATACACTGAAGCTTTCTTT; CDR3 protein: CASSLTGYTEAFF
J gene: TRBJ2-7; V gene: TRBV20-1; clone size: -; D gene: -; CDR3 DNA: TGCAGTGCTAGATCGGCAGGCTCCTACGAGCAGTACTTC; CDR3 protein: CSARSAGSYEQYF
J gene: TRBJ2-4; V gene: TRBV6-1; clone size: few; D gene: TRBD2; CDR3 DNA: TGTGCCAGCATCAGAGGGGAGGGGATCGCCAAAAACATTCAGTACTTC; CDR3 protein: CASIRGEGIAKNIQYF
J gene: TRBJ1-2; V gene: TRBV10-3; clone size: -; D gene: -; CDR3 DNA: TGTGCCATCAGTGAGTCGGGGGCCGGGGGAGCGGGCTACACCTTC; CDR3 protein: CAISESGAGGAGYTF
J gene: TRBJ2-2; V gene: TRBV7-9; clone size: -; D gene: -; CDR3 DNA: TGTGCCAGCAGCCCCGGGGCTGGGGGCACCGGGGAGCTGTTTTTT; CDR3 protein: CASSPGAGGTGELFF
J gene: TRBJ1-2; V gene: TRBV2; clone size: -; D gene: -; CDR3 DNA: TGTGCCAGCACCGGGACTCTTGACTATGGTTACACCTTC; CDR3 protein: CASTGTLDYGYTF